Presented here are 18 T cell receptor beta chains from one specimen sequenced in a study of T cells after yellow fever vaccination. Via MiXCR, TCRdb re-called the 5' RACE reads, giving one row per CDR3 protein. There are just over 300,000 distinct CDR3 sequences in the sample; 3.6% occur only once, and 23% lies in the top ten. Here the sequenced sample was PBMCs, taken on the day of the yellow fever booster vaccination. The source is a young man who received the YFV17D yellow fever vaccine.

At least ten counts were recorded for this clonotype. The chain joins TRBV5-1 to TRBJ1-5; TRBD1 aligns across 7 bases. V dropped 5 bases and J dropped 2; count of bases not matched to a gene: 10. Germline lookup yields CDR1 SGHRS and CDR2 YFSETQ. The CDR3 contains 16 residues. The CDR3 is CASSSNQGGGNQPQHF. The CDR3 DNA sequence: TGCGCCAGCAGTTCCAACCAGGGGGGTGGCAATCAGCCCCAGCATTTT.

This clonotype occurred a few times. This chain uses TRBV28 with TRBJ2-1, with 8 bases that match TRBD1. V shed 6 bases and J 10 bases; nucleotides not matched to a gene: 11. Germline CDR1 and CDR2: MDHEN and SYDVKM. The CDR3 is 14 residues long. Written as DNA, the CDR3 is TGTGCCAGCAGCCCTAGACAGGGGTATAGCGAGCAGTTCTTC. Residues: CASSPRQGYSEQFF.

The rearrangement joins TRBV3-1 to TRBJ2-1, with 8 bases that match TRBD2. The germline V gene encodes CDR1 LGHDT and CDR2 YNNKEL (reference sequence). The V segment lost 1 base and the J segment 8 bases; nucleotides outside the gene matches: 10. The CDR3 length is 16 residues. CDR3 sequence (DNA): TGTGCCAGCAGCCAAGTGGGGGGGACTAGAGTACATGAGCAGTTCTTC. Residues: CASSQVGGTRVHEQFF.

This CDR3 is CASSATDRVIFDEQFF. In nucleotides, the CDR3 is TGTGCCAGCAGCGCCACGGACAGGGTTATTTTTGATGAGCAGTTCTTC. The rearrangement uses TRBV7-9 and TRBJ2-1; 8 bases fit TRBD1. The CDR3 is 16 residues long. Germline V gives CDR1 SEHNR, CDR2 FQNEAQ (reference sequence). The V gene end was trimmed by 5 bases and the J gene end by 8 bases; junction bases not matched to a gene: 14.

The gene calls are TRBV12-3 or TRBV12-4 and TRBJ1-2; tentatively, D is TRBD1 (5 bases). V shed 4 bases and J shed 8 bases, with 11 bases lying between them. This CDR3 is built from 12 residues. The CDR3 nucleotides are TGTGCCAGCAGTTCTGGGGCGCTGGGCTACACCTTC. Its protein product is CASSSGALGYTF.

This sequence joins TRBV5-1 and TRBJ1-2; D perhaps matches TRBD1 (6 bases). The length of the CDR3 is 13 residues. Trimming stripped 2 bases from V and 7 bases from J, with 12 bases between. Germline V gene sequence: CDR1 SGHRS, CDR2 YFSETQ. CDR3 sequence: CASSLQGSGGYTF. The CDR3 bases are TGCGCCAGCAGCTTACAGGGTTCCGGTGGCTACACCTTC.

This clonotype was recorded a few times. The CDR3 spells CAISTGGSNQPQHF. The CDR3 bases are TGTGCCATCAGTACAGGGGGTAGCAATCAGCCCCAGCATTTT. This rearrangement joins TRBV10-3 to TRBJ1-5; 8 bases agree with TRBD1. Unmatched junction bases numbered 0, after V lost 5 bases and J lost 0 bases. Germline loops: CDR1 ENHRY, CDR2 SYGVKD. CDR3 length equals 14 residues.

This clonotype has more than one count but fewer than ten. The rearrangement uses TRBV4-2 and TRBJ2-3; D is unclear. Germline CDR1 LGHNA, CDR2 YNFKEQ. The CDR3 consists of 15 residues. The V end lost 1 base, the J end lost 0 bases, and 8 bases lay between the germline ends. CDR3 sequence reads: CASSQVGTSTDTQYF. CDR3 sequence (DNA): TGTGCCAGCAGCCAAGTAGGCACCAGCACAGATACGCAGTATTTT.

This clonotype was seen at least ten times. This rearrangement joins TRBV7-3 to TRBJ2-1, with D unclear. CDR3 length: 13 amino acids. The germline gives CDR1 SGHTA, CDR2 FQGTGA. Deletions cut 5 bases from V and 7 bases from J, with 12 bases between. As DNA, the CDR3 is TGTGCCAGCAGCAATCCGACGGGTAATGAGCAGTTCTTC. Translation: CASSNPTGNEQFF.

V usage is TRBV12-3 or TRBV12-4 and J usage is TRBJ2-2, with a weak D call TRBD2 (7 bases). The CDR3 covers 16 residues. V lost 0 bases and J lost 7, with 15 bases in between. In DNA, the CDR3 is TGTGCCAGCAGTTTAGCGCTCGGGGGGCGGATCGGGGAGCTGTTTTTT. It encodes CASSLALGGRIGELFF.

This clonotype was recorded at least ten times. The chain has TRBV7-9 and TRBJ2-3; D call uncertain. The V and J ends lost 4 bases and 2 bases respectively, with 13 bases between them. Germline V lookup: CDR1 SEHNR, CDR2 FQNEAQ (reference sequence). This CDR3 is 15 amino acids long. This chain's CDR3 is CASSSKRAVTDTQYF. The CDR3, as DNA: TGTGCCAGCAGCTCAAAAAGAGCCGTCACAGATACGCAGTATTTT.

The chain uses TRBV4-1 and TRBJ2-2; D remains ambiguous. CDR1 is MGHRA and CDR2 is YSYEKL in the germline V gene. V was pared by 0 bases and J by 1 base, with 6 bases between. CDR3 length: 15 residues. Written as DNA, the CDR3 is TGCGCCAGCAGCCAAGAGGGCAGGAACACCGGGGAGCTGTTTTTT. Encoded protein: CASSQEGRNTGELFF.

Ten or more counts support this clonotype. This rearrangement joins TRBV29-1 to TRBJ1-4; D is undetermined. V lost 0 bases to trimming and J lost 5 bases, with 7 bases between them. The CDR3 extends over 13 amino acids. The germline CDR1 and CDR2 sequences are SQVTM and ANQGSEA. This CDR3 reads CSVEDLSNEKLFF. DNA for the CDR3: TGCAGCGTTGAAGACCTTAGCAATGAAAAACTGTTTTTT.

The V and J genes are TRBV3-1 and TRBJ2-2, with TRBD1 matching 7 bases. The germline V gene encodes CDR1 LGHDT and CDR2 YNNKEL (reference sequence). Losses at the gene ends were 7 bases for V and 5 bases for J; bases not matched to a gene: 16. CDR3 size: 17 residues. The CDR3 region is CASKFGPTGIGTGELFF. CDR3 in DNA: TGTGCCAGCAAATTCGGCCCGACAGGGATAGGAACCGGGGAGCTGTTTTTT.

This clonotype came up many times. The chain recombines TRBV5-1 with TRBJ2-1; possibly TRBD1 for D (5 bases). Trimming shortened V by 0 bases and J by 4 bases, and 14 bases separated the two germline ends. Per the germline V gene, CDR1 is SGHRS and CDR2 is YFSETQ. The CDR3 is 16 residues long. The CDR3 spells CASSLARAETYNEQFF. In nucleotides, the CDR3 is TGCGCCAGCAGCTTGGCCAGGGCAGAAACGTACAATGAGCAGTTCTTC.

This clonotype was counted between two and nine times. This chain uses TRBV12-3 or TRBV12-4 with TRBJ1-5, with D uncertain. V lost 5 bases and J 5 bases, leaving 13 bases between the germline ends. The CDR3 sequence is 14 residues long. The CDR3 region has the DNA TGTGCCAGCAGTCAGTGGCTTTCCGATCAGCCCCAGCATTTT. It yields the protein CASSQWLSDQPQHF.

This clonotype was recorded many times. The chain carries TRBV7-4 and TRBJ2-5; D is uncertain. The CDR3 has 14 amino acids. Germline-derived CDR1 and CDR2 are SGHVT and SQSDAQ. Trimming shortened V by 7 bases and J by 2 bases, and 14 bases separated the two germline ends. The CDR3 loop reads CASNYRPGQETQYF. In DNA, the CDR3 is TGTGCCAGCAACTACCGACCCGGACAAGAGACCCAGTACTTC.

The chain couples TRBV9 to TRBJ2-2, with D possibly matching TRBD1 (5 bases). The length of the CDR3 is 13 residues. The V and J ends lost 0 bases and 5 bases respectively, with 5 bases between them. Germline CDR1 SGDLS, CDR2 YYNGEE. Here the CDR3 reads CASSVGQTGELFF. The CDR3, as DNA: TGTGCCAGCAGCGTAGGACAGACCGGGGAGCTGTTTTTT.